Listed below are T cell receptor beta chains from one sample, sequenced in a study of human T cells and chemical hapten exposure. TCRdb called the RACE reads again in MiXCR, with one record for every CDR3 protein. Altogether about 180,000 distinct CDR3 sequences are present, roughly 30% being singletons, with the ten largest covering just under 3%. The sequences come from whole blood, collected in connection with sensitization to the hapten diphenylcyclopropenone (DPC). The receptors shown here come from a woman aged 25-40 years with alopecia areata. Some clones in this sample may be carry-over from other donors' samples. The CDR3 runs from the conserved cysteine through the conserved F or W. The order of the fields is D gene, J gene, V gene, clone size, CDR3 protein, CDR3 DNA. D genes are given only for firm matches. Rows give clone size only sometimes, using once, few, many, or a class for an expanded clone.

- TRBJ2-5 TRBV27 few CASSLLGPGRRETQYF TGTGCCAGCAGTTTGCTGGGACCAGGGCGCCGAGAGACCCAGTACTTC
- TRBJ2-1 TRBV15 few CATSRPRGGNSAPQNNEQFF TGTGCCACCAGCAGGCCAAGGGGGGGAAATAGCGCCCCACAAAACAATGAGCAGTTCTTC
TRBD2 TRBJ2-1 TRBV11-2 few CASTLRGPSGMSLNEQFF TGTGCCAGCACCCTAAGGGGTCCTAGCGGGATGAGTTTGAATGAGCAGTTCTTC
- TRBJ2-3 TRBV20-1 - CSARDGVVTDTQYF TGCAGTGCTAGAGATGGGGTAGTCACAGATACGCAGTATTTT
- TRBJ1-4 TRBV5-1 - CASSLQGLFGKLFF TGCGCCAGCAGCCTACAGGGCCTGTTCGGAAAACTGTTTTTT
- TRBJ2-2 TRBV24-1 - CATSDLDRYTGELFF TGTGCCACCAGTGATTTGGACAGATACACCGGGGAGCTGTTTTTT
- TRBJ2-4 TRBV5-6 many CASSAAVNIQYF TGTGCCAGCAGCGCCGCCGTGAACATTCAGTACTTC
- TRBJ2-5 TRBV28 few CASSPNRRETQYF TGTGCCAGCAGTCCCAACCGTCGAGAGACCCAGTACTTC
- TRBJ2-2 TRBV4-2 - CASSPPNTDTGELFF TGTGCCAGCAGCCCCCCGAACACCGACACCGGGGAGCTGTTTTTT
- TRBJ1-5 TRBV11-2 - CASSLGQDQPQHF TGTGCCAGCAGCTTAGGACAGGATCAGCCCCAGCATTTT
- TRBJ1-4 TRBV18 - CASSPPGEEKLFF TGTGCCAGCTCACCACCGGGCGAGGAAAAACTGTTTTTT
- TRBJ1-3 TRBV5-1 - CASSPRGPGNTIYF TGCGCCAGCAGCCCCCGTGGACCTGGAAACACCATATATTTT
TRBD1 TRBJ2-7 TRBV28 - CASSFPRDSYEQYF TGTGCCAGCAGTTTCCCGAGGGACAGCTACGAGCAGTACTTC
TRBD1 TRBJ2-7 TRBV28 few CASVGTVYEQYF TGTGCCAGCGTAGGGACAGTCTACGAGCAGTACTTC
- TRBJ2-2 TRBV7-2 - CASSRDAANTGELFF TGTGCCAGCAGCAGGGACGCCGCGAACACCGGGGAGCTGTTTTTT
- TRBJ2-3 TRBV4-1 - CASSPIGLGTEDTQYF TGCGCCAGCAGCCCGATCGGTCTCGGGACTGAAGATACGCAGTATTTT
TRBD1 TRBJ1-1 TRBV29-1 few CSVDLRDRESGTEAFF TGCAGCGTTGATCTCCGGGACAGGGAAAGTGGGACTGAAGCTTTCTTT
- TRBJ2-3 TRBV28 - CASSPPPTPSPQYF TGTGCCAGCAGCCCTCCCCCGACCCCGTCTCCGCAGTATTTT
- TRBJ2-3 TRBV29-1 - CSVEPGSTDTQYF TGCAGCGTTGAACCGGGATCCACAGATACGCAGTATTTT
- TRBJ2-7 TRBV28 - CASSLGSAPQVGEQYF TGTGCCAGCAGTTTAGGATCGGCTCCCCAGGTGGGAGAGCAGTACTTC
- TRBJ2-1 TRBV7-9 few CASEGGYYNEQFF TGTGCCTCAGAGGGAGGTTACTACAATGAGCAGTTCTTC
- TRBJ1-5 TRBV20-1 few CSASSPPGNRNPSQPQHF TGCAGTGCTTCCTCCCCGCCCGGGAATCGGAATCCCAGTCAGCCCCAGCATTTT
- TRBJ2-7 TRBV29-1 - CSVRTVAQYF TGCAGCGTTCGGACAGTCGCGCAGTACTTC